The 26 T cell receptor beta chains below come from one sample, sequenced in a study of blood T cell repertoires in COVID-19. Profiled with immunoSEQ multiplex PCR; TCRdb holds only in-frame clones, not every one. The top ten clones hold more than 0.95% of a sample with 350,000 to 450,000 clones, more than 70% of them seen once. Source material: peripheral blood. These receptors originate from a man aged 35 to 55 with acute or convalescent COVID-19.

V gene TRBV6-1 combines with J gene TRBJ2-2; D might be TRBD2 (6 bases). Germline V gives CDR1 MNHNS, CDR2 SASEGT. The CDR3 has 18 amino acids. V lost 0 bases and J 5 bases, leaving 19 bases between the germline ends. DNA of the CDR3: TGTGCCAGCAGTGAAGCGTCCATACTAGCAGGCGGAACCGGGGAGCTGTTTTTT. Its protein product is CASSEASILAGGTGELFF.

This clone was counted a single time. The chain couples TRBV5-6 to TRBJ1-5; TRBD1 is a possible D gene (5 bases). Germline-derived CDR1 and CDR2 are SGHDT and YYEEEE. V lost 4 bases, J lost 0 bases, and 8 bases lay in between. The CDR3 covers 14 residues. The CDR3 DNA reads TGTGCCAGCAGCACGCAGGGTAGCAATCAGCCCCAGCATTTT. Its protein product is CASSTQGSNQPQHF.

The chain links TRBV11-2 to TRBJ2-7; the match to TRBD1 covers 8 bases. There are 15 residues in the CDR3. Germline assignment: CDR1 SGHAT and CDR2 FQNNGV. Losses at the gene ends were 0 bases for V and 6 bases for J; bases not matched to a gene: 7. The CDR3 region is CASSLEGQGGGEQYF. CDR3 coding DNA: TGTGCCAGCAGCTTAGAAGGACAGGGAGGAGGCGAGCAGTACTTC.

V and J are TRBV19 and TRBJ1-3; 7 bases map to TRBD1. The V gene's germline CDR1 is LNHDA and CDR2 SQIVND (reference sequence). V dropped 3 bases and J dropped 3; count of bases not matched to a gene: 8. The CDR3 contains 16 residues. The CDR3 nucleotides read TGTGCCAGTAGTATTGGGGACAGAATTTTTGGAAACACCATATATTTT. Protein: CASSIGDRIFGNTIYF.

The CDR3 DNA follows: TGTGCCAGCAGTTTAAGTTCGTGGGGACTGACCTACGAGCAGTACTTC. Amino acids: CASSLSSWGLTYEQYF. The J gene is TRBJ2-7, the V gene TRBV27; tentative D call: TRBD2 (6 bases). CDR3 length equals 16 residues. V was shortened by 2 bases and J by 2 bases, with 16 bases between the two germline ends. Germline CDR1 and CDR2: MNHEY and SMNVEV (reference sequence).

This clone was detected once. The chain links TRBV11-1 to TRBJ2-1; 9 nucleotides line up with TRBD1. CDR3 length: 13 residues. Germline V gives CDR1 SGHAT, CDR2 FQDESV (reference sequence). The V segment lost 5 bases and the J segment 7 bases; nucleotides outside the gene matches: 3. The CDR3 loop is CASSKDRGNEQFF. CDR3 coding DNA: TGTGCCAGCAGCAAGGACAGGGGAAATGAGCAGTTCTTC.

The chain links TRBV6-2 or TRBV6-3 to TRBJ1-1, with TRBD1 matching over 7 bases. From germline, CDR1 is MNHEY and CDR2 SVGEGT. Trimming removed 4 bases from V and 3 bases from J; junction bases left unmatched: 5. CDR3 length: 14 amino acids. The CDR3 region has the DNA TGTGCCAGCAGTTTGCAGGGGGAGGACACTGAAGCTTTCTTT. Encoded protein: CASSLQGEDTEAFF.

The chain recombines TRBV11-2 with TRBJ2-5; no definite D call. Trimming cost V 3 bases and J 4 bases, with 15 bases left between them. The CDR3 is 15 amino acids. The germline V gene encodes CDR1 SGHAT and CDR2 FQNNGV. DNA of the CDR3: TGTGCCAGCAGCTTCGGGTCCTCAAGTGGAGAGACCCAGTACTTC. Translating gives CASSFGSSSGETQYF.

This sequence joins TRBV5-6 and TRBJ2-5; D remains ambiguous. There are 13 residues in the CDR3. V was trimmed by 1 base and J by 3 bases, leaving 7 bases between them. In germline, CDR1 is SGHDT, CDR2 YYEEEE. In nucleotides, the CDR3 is TGTGCCAGCAGCTTGCAGGATAAAGAGACCCAGTACTTC. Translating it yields CASSLQDKETQYF. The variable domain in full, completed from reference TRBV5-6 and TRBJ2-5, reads DAGVTQSPTHLIKTRGQQVTLRCSPKSGHDTVSWYQQALGQGPQFIFQYYEEEERQRGNFPDRFSGHQFPNYSSELNVNALLLGDSALYLCASSLQDKETQYFGPGTRLLVL.

The CDR3 DNA follows: TGTGCCAGCAGCGGGGACATTTGGAACACTGAAGCTTTCTTT. As protein: CASSGDIWNTEAFF. This chain links TRBV9 with TRBJ1-1; D is perhaps TRBD1 (6 bases). V was cut by 3 bases and J by 1 base, with 10 bases left in between. The CDR3 sequence is 14 residues long. The germline CDR1 and CDR2 sequences are SGDLS and YYNGEE.

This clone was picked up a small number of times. The chain's CDR3 is CASSAGTDNEKLFF. CDR3 coding DNA: TGTGCCAGCAGCGCCGGGACAGACAATGAAAAACTGTTTTTT. The chain links TRBV6-6 to TRBJ1-4; TRBD1 aligns across 7 bases. Losses at the gene ends were 6 bases for V and 5 bases for J; bases not matched to a gene: 6. The CDR3 is 14 amino acids. Per the germline V gene, CDR1 is MNHNY and CDR2 is SVGAGI (reference sequence).

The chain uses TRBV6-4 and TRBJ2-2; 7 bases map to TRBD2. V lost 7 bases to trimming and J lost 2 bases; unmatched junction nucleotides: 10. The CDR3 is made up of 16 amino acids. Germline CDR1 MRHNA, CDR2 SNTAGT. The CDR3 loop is CASTPGAGDNTGELFF. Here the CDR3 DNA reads TGTGCCAGCACCCCCGGTGCGGGGGACAACACCGGGGAGCTGTTTTTT.

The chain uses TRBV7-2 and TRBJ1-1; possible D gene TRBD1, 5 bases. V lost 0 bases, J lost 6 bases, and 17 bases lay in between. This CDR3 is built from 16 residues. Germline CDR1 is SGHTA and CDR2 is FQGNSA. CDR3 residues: CASSLAWGEGSAEAFF. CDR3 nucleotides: TGTGCCAGCAGCTTAGCGTGGGGGGAGGGAAGCGCTGAAGCTTTCTTT.

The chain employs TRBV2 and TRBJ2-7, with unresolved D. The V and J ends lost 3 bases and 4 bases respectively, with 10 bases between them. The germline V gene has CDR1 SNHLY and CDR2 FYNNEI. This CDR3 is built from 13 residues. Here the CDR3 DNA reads TGTGCCAGCAGTGATCCAGTTTCTTACGAGCAGTACTTC. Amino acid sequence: CASSDPVSYEQYF.

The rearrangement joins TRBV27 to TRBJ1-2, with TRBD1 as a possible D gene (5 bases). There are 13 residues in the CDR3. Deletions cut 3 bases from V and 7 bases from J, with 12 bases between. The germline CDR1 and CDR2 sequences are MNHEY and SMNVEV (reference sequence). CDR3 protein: CASSFRRTGGYTF. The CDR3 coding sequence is TGTGCCAGCAGTTTCCGGCGAACAGGTGGCTACACCTTC.

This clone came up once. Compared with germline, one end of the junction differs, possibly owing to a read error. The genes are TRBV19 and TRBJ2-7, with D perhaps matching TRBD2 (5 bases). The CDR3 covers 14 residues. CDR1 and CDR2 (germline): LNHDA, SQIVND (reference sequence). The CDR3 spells CASGIGSLTAVQYF. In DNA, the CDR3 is TGTGCCAGTGGTATAGGGAGCCTCACGGCGGTACAGTACTTC.

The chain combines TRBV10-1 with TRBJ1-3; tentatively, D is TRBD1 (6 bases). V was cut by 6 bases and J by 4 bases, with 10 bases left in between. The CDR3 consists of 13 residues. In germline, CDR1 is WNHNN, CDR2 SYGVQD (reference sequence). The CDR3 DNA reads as TGCGCCAGCAGAAGGGACATAGGAAACACCATATATTTT. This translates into CASRRDIGNTIYF.

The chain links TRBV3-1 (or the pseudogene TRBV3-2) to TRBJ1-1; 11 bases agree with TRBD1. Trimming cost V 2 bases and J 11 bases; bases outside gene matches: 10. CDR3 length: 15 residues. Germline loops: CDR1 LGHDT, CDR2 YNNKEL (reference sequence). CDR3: CASSQSDRGRVEAFF. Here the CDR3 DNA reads TGTGCCAGCAGCCAATCGGACAGGGGGCGCGTAGAGGCTTTCTTT.

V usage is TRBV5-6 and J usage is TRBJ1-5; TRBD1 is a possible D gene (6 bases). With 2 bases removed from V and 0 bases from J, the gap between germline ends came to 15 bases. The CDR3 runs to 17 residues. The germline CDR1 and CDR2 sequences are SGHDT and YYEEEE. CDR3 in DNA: TGTGCCAGCAGCTTTTTAGGACAGACCTATAGCAATCAGCCCCAGCATTTT. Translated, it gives CASSFLGQTYSNQPQHF.

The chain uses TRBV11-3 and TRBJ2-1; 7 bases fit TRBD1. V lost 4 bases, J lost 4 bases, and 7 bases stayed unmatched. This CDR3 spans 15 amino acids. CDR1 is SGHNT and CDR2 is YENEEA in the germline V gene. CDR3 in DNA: TGTGCCAGCAGCTATTCCGGGACAGAGTACAATGAGCAGTTCTTC. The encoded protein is CASSYSGTEYNEQFF.

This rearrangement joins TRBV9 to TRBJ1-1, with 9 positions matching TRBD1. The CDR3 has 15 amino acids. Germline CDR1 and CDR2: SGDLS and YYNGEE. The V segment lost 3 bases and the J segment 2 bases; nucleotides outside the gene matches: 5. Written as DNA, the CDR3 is TGTGCCAGCAGCGAGGGGACAGGGCTAAACACTGAAGCTTTCTTT. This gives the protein CASSEGTGLNTEAFF.

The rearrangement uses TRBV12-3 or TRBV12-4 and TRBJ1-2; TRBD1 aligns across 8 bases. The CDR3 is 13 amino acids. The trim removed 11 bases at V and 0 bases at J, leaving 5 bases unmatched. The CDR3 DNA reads TGTGCCTGCGGGACAGGTGCTAACTATGGCTACACCTTC. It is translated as CACGTGANYGYTF.

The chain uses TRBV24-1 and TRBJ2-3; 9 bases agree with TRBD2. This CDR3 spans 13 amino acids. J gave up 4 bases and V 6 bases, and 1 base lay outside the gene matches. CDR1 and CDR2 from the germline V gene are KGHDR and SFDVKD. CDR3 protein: CATSPSGADTQYF. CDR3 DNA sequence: TGTGCCACCAGTCCTAGCGGGGCAGATACGCAGTATTTT.

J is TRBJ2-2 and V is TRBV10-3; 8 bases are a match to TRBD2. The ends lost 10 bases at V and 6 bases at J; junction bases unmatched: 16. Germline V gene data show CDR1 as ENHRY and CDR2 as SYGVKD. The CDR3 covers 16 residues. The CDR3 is CATGDAAGEWSGELFF. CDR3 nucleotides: TGTGCCACAGGGGACGCAGCGGGGGAGTGGTCCGGGGAGCTGTTTTTT.

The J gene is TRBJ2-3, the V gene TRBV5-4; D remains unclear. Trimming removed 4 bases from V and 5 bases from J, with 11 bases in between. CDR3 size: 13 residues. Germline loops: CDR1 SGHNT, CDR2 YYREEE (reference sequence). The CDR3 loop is CASSTQDGDTQYF. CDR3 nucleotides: TGTGCCAGCAGCACTCAAGATGGAGATACGCAGTATTTT.

CDR3: CASSFTGSGNTIYF. The CDR3 bases are TGTGCCAGCAGCTTTACAGGGAGCGGAAACACCATATATTTT. This sequence joins TRBV5-6 and TRBJ1-3; tentative D call: TRBD1 (6 bases). This CDR3 contains 14 residues. V dropped 2 bases and J dropped 4 bases, with 10 bases sitting between them. In germline, CDR1 is SGHDT, CDR2 YYEEEE.